This T cell receptor (beta chain) was sequenced in a study of blood T cell repertoires in COVID-19. Background on the study: There were acute and convalescent COVID-19 samples, and they came from the United States, Italy and Spain.

CDR1 and CDR2 (germline): MDHEN, SYDVKM. The CDR3 is made up of 17 amino acids. J gave up 4 bases and V 3 bases, and 9 bases lay outside the gene matches. Sequencing was performed with immunoSEQ multiplex PCR; in TCRdb, only in-frame clones are kept and a portion is missing. The profile shows 140,000 or so clones, approximately 90% of them singletons. The sample consisted of peripheral blood. This rearrangement joins TRBV28 to TRBJ2-2, with 9 bases that match TRBD2. The receptor was derived from a woman aged 55-70 years with active COVID-19. The CDR3: CASSLSASGASTGELFF. CDR3 bases: TGTGCCAGCAGTTTGTCGGCTAGCGGGGCCTCCACCGGGGAGCTGTTTTTT.